Listed here are 19 T cell receptor beta chains from one sample, sequenced in a study of blood T cell repertoires in COVID-19. Data came from immunoSEQ multiplex PCR; TCRdb stores just in-frame clones and leaves some out. The table records 150,000 to 180,000 clones, 70% to 90% of them present only once. The sequenced sample consisted of peripheral blood. The receptor source for this set is a man in his 60s with COVID-19, enrolled during active disease.

The chain links TRBV6-5 to TRBJ2-3; 8 nucleotides match TRBD1. There are 15 residues in the CDR3. Germline trimming cut 4 bases from V and 2 bases from J; bases unmatched to any gene: 5. Germline V CDR1 and CDR2: MNHEY, SVGAGI. CDR3 in amino acids: CASSSRQGLTDTQYF. DNA of the CDR3: TGTGCCAGCAGTTCGCGACAGGGGCTCACAGATACGCAGTATTTT.

The chain uses TRBV12-3 or TRBV12-4 and TRBJ2-1; TRBD1 matches at 9 bases. V shed 6 bases, J shed 6 bases, and the junction held 3 bases outside the gene matches. There are 13 residues in the CDR3. This chain's CDR3 is CASRLQGANEQFF. The DNA for the CDR3 is TGTGCCAGCAGACTACAGGGGGCCAATGAGCAGTTCTTC.

This chain uses TRBV6-5 with TRBJ2-1; maybe TRBD1 (6 bases). Trimming pared 7 bases from V and 8 bases from J, leaving 15 bases between. CDR1 and CDR2 (germline): MNHEY, SVGAGI. The CDR3 runs to 13 residues. This chain's CDR3 is CASTPVQGDEQFF. The CDR3 nucleotides are TGTGCCAGCACTCCCGTACAGGGCGATGAGCAGTTCTTC.

This clone has only one observation. CDR3 sequence (DNA): TGTGCCAGCAGTTTATTGGGACAGGGAGGTTCACCCCTCCACTTT. It codes for CASSLLGQGGSPLHF. This sequence joins TRBV27 and TRBJ1-6; 9 nucleotides align to TRBD1. Unmatched junction bases numbered 4, after V lost 1 base and J lost 9 bases. CDR3 length equals 15 residues. Germline V lookup: CDR1 MNHEY, CDR2 SMNVEV (reference sequence).

This clone was observed a handful of times. This rearrangement joins TRBV5-5 to TRBJ1-2; D ambiguous. V dropped 0 bases and J dropped 4 bases, with 13 bases sitting between them. Germline-derived CDR1 and CDR2 are SGHKS and YYEKEE (reference sequence). This CDR3 is 15 amino acids long. The CDR3 DNA reads TGTGCCAGCAGCTTGGAACGGATAGGGAGCTATGGCTACACCTTC. It yields the protein CASSLERIGSYGYTF.

This sequence joins TRBV7-9 and TRBJ2-1; D call uncertain. V lost 0 bases, J lost 5 bases, and 8 bases lay in between. The germline CDR1 and CDR2 sequences are SEHNR and FQNEAQ (reference sequence). CDR3 length: 14 amino acids. The CDR3 sequence: CASSLATSNNEQFF. In DNA form, the CDR3 reads TGTGCCAGCAGCTTAGCGACTTCGAACAATGAGCAGTTCTTC.

The rearrangement links TRBV6-5 to TRBJ2-7, with 11 bases aligning to TRBD2. V lost 2 bases, J lost 5 bases, and 5 bases stayed unmatched. The CDR3 has 15 residues. CDR1 and CDR2 from the germline V gene are MNHEY and SVGAGI. DNA of the CDR3: TGTGCCAGCAGTTACCAACTAGCGGGAGTAAACGAGCAGTACTTC. This encodes CASSYQLAGVNEQYF.

This clone appeared a few times. This chain links TRBV5-4 with TRBJ2-5; 8 bases line up with TRBD1. Trimming took 0 bases from V and 4 from J; bases not matched to a gene: 2. This CDR3 is built from 14 residues. Germline loops: CDR1 SGHNT, CDR2 YYREEE (reference sequence). The CDR3 nucleotides are TGTGCCAGCAGCTTGGGGACAGGGACAGAGACCCAGTACTTC. Its protein product is CASSLGTGTETQYF.

The rearrangement links TRBV27 to TRBJ2-1; 9 positions match TRBD1. The CDR3 runs 19 residues. Germline V gene sequence: CDR1 MNHEY, CDR2 SMNVEV (reference sequence). The J segment lost 1 base and the V segment lost 0 bases, leaving 10 bases of the junction unmatched. CDR3 in amino acids: CASSLSRDRAEGSYNEQFF. DNA for the CDR3: TGTGCCAGCAGTTTATCCCGGGACAGGGCGGAGGGGTCCTACAATGAGCAGTTCTTC.

This rearrangement joins TRBV3-1 (or the pseudogene TRBV3-2) to TRBJ2-7, with TRBD1 matching 8 bases. This CDR3 has 19 residues. CDR1 and CDR2 (germline): LGHDT, YNNKEL (reference sequence). The V gene end was trimmed by 0 bases and the J gene end by 6 bases; junction bases not matched to a gene: 19. The CDR3 DNA sequence: TGTGCCAGCAGCCAAGAAGGGACAGGAGGGGAACGGACCTGGGGCGAGCAGTACTTC. As protein: CASSQEGTGGERTWGEQYF.

This clone was seen more than once but under ten times. The V gene is TRBV6-2 or TRBV6-3, the J gene TRBJ1-5; maybe TRBD1 (5 bases). Germline-derived CDR1 and CDR2 are MNHEY and SVGEGT. V was clipped by 2 bases and J by 7 bases, with 6 bases between them. The CDR3 has 12 amino acids. The CDR3 loop reads CASSYTGQPQHF. DNA for the CDR3: TGTGCCAGCAGTTACACAGGACAGCCCCAGCATTTT.

This clone appeared once. The genes are TRBV14 and TRBJ2-5, with 13 bases that match TRBD2. This CDR3 region has 17 residues. The V gene end was trimmed by 4 bases and the J gene end by 2 bases; junction bases not matched to a gene: 7. Per germline, CDR1 SGHDN and CDR2 FVKESK. CDR3 loop: CASSRHGLAGAQETQYF. In nucleotides, the CDR3 is TGTGCCAGCAGCCGCCACGGACTAGCGGGAGCGCAAGAGACCCAGTACTTC. Looking up the rest from reference TRBV14 and TRBJ2-5 gives the full variable domain: EAGVTQFPSHSVIEKGQTVTLRCDPISGHDNLYWYRRVMGKEIKFLLHFVKESKQDESGMPNNRFLAERTGGTYSTLKVQPAELEDSGVYFCASSRHGLAGAQETQYFGPGTRLLVL.

Points on this clone: Other DNA sequences in this specimen translate into the identical CDR3. The genes are TRBV28 and TRBJ1-1; 8 positions agree with TRBD1. With 2 bases clipped from V and 1 base from J, the junction kept 3 bases outside the gene matches. From germline, CDR1 is MDHEN and CDR2 SYDVKM. The CDR3 totals 15 residues. In DNA form, the CDR3 reads TGTGCCAGCAGTTTAGGGGGGACAGGGAACACTGAAGCTTTCTTT. This codes for CASSLGGTGNTEAFF. Supplemented by reference TRBV28 and TRBJ1-1, the full variable domain reads DVKVTQSSRYLVKRTGEKVFLECVQDMDHENMFWYRQDPGLGLRLIYFSYDVKMKEKGDIPEGYSVSREKKERFSLILESASTNQTSMYLCASSLGGTGNTEAFFGQGTRLTVV.

The chain recombines TRBV20-1 with TRBJ2-1, with TRBD2 matching 12 bases. After removal of 3 bases from V and 5 bases from J, the junction contained 8 bases not matched to a gene. From germline, CDR1 is DFQATT and CDR2 SNEGSKA (reference sequence). The length of the CDR3 is 16 residues. The CDR3 DNA sequence: TGCAGTGCTAGTGGCCTAGCGGGAGGGGGAAACAATGAGCAGTTCTTC. Residues: CSASGLAGGGNNEQFF.

The chain couples TRBV7-2 to TRBJ2-7; TRBD2 might be the D (5 bases). The CDR3 runs 15 residues. Trimming took off 5 bases at V and 0 bases at J, with 14 bases between the two ends. Germline CDR1 and CDR2: SGHTA and FQGNSA. This chain's CDR3 is CASSPWTSSSYEQYF. Here the CDR3 DNA reads TGTGCCAGCAGCCCTTGGACTTCGAGCTCCTACGAGCAGTACTTC.

This clone was counted between two and nine times. This chain links TRBV7-2 with TRBJ1-5, with D perhaps TRBD1 (6 bases). This CDR3 contains 15 residues. Trimming took 5 bases from V and 3 from J, leaving 14 bases between them. Germline V CDR1 and CDR2: SGHTA, FQGNSA. DNA of the CDR3: TGTGCCAGCAGCCCCGCAGGGGCCCTCAATCAGCCCCAGCATTTT. This codes for CASSPAGALNQPQHF.

This chain links TRBV29-1 with TRBJ2-1, with 15 bases fitting TRBD2. With V trimmed by 7 bases and J by 3 bases, 10 bases remained unmatched. The CDR3 consists of 17 residues. Germline CDR1 reads SQVTM; CDR2 reads ANQGSEA. CDR3: CSGAGLAGGPDYNEQFF. CDR3 bases: TGCAGCGGTGCGGGACTAGCGGGGGGCCCGGACTACAATGAGCAGTTCTTC.

This clone was counted ten times or more. CDR3 nucleotides: TGTGCCAGCAGTCTCCGGGGGAGTTATGTCTACGAGCAGTACTTC. Its protein product is CASSLRGSYVYEQYF. The gene calls are TRBV7-3 and TRBJ2-7, with D possibly matching TRBD2 (6 bases). The CDR3 length is 15 residues. The germline CDR1 and CDR2 sequences are SGHTA and FQGTGA. Trimming cost V 6 bases and J 3 bases, with 18 bases left between them.

The gene calls are TRBV28 and TRBJ2-6; possibly TRBD1 for D (6 bases). Trimming pared 6 bases from V and 1 base from J, leaving 7 bases between. Germline values: CDR1 MDHEN, CDR2 SYDVKM. This CDR3 has 14 amino acids. The CDR3 loop is CASRRGSGANVLTF. Written as DNA, the CDR3 is TGTGCCAGCAGGAGGGGGTCTGGGGCCAACGTCCTGACTTTC. The full variable domain, in which reference TRBV28 and TRBJ2-6 provide the parts outside the CDR3, is DVKVTQSSRYLVKRTGEKVFLECVQDMDHENMFWYRQDPGLGLRLIYFSYDVKMKEKGDIPEGYSVSREKKERFSLILESASTNQTSMYLCASRRGSGANVLTFGAGSRLTVL.